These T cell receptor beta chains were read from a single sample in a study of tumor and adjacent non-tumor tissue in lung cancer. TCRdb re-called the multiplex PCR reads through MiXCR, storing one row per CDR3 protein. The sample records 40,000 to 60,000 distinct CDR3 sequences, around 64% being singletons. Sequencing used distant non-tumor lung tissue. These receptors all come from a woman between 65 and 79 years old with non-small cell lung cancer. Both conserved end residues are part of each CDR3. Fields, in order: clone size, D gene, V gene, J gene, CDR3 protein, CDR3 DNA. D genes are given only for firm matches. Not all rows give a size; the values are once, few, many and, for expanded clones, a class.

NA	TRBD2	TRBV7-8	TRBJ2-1	CTSRLASLAGNLYNDQFF	TGTACCAGCAGGTTAGCTTCACTAGCGGGAAACCTCTACAATGATCAGTTCTTC
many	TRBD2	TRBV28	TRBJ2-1	CASSLSPLLAGHYRGNNEQFF	TGTGCCAGCAGTTTATCCCCTTTACTAGCGGGGCATTATAGGGGCAACAATGAGCAGTTCTTC
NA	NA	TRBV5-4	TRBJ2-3	CASSPRTVPDTQYF	TGTGCCAGCAGCCCACGGACGGTACCGGATACGCAGTATTTT
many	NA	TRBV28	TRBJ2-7	CASSNNYEQYF	TGTGCCAGCAGTAATAACTACGAGCAGTACTTC
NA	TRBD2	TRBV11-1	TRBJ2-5	CSSCLTLAEETQYF	TGTTCCAGCTGCTTAACACTAGCGGAAGAGACCCAGTACTTC
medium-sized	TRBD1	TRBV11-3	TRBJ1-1	CASSSGQGYTEAFF	TGTGCCAGCAGCTCAGGACAGGGCTACACTGAAGCTTTCTTT
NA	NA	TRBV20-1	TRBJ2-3	CSVRDTGPDTQYF	TGCAGTGTTAGAGATACAGGGCCAGATACGCAGTATTTT
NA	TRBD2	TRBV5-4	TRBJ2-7	CASRIGLAFDEQYF	TGTGCCAGCCGCATAGGACTAGCTTTCGACGAGCAGTACTTC
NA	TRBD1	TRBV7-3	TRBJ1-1	CASSLTTGEETEAFF	TGTGCCAGCAGCTTAACGACAGGGGAAGAAACTGAAGCTTTCTTT
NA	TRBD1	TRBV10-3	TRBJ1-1	CAISDRGGSEAFF	TGTGCCATCAGCGACAGGGGAGGAAGTGAAGCTTTCTTT
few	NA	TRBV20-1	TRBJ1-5	CSARGSGDSSQPQHF	TGCAGTGCGAGGGGCAGCGGAGATAGCAGTCAGCCCCAGCATTTT
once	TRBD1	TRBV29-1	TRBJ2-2	CSVEGRGNTRELFF	TGCAGTGTTGAGGGCAGGGGGAACACCAGGGAGCTGTTTTTT
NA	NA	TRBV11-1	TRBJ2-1	CASSPGPVDEQFF	TGTGCGAGCAGTCCGGGACCCGTCGATGAGCAGTTCTTC
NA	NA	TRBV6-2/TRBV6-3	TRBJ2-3	CATSFGQGGGADTQYF	TGTGCCACCAGCTTTGGACAGGGAGGGGGAGCAGATACGCAGTATTTT
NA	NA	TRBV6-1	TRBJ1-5	CVSSNCLPKHF	TGTGTCAGCAGTAATTGCTTGCCCAAGCATTTT
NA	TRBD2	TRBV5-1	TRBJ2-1	CASSSGLVGALNEQFF	TGCGCCAGCAGTTCGGGACTAGTGGGAGCCCTCAATGAGCAGTTCTTC
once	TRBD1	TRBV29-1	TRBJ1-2	CSVPRTGNCDYTF	TGCAGCGTTCCTAGGACAGGGAACTGTGACTACACCTTC
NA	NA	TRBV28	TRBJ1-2	CASNFATDNYGYTF	TGTGCCAGCAACTTTGCGACGGATAACTATGGCTACACCTTC
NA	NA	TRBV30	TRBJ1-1	CAWTMLGSEAFF	TGTGCCTGGACAATGCTTGGGTCTGAAGCTTTCTTT
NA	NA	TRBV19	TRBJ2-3	CAGSIASGGLSFGLDTQYF	TGTGCCGGTAGTATAGCGTCCGGAGGGCTATCGTTCGGTTTAGATACGCAGTATTTT
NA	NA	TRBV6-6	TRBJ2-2	CTSHDLVGGDTWELFF	TGTACCAGCCACGACTTGGTAGGAGGTGACACATGGGAGCTGTTTTTT
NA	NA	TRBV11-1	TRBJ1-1	CASSHMTAPNTGAFF	TGTGCCAGCAGCCATATGACAGCGCCAAACACTGGAGCTTTCTTT
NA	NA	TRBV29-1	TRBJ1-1	CSVLRDTYTGAFF	TGCAGCGTTTTGCGGGACACCTACACTGGAGCTTTCTTT
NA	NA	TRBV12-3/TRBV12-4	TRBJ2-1	CASTSRGDEQFF	TGTGCCAGTACTTCTCGGGGCGATGAGCAGTTCTTC
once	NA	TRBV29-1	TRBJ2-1	CSVEYTYHNDQFF	TGCAGCGTTGAATACACCTACCACAATGATCAGTTCTTC
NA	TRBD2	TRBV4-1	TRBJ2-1	CTSSQEGLAGGYNEQFF	TGCACCAGCAGTCAAGAAGGGCTAGCGGGAGGGTACAATGAGCAGTTCTTC
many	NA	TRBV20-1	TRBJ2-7	CSARDPSGGIYEQYF	TGCAGTGCTAGAGATCCCTCAGGGGGGATTTACGAGCAGTACTTC
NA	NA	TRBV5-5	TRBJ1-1	CASSRLLQGNGETFF	TGTGCCAGCAGCCGTCTACTCCAGGGAAACGGTGAGACTTTCTTT
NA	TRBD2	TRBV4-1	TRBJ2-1	CASSPRSSGSNNEQFF	TGCGCCAGCAGCCCTAGGAGTAGCGGGAGTAACAATGAGCAGTTCTTC
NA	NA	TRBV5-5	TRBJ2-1	CPSSVYNEQFF	TGTCCTAGCAGCGTTTACAATGAGCAGTTCTTC
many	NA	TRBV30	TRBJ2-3	CAWKNTMGWGDTQYF	TGTGCCTGGAAGAATACCATGGGGTGGGGTGATACGCAGTATTTT
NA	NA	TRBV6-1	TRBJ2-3	CASSEPTMTDTQYF	TGCGCCAGCAGTGAACCTACCATGACAGATACGCAGTATTTT
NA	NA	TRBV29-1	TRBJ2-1	CSAQQGTRDNEQFF	TGCAGTGCACAACAGGGGACTAGAGATAATGAGCAGTTCTTC
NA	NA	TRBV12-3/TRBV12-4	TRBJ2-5	CVSSGGETQYF	TGTGTCAGCAGTGGTGGGGAGACCCAGTACTTC
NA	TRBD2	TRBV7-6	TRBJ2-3	CASNPLAGGTDTQYF	TGTGCCAGCAACCCACTAGCGGGGGGCACAGATACGCAGTATTTT
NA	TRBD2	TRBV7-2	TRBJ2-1	CVSGDSGKGPYNNEQFF	TGTGTCAGCGGAGATAGCGGGAAGGGCCCCTACAATAATGAGCAGTTCTTC
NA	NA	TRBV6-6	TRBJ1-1	CVSSYSDRNTEAFF	TGTGTCAGCAGTTACAGCGACAGGAATACTGAAGCTTTCTTT
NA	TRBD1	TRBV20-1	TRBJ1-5	CTATGTGPSQPQHF	TGCACTGCAACCGGGACAGGGCCCAGTCAGCCCCAGCATTTT
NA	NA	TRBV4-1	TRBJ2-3	CASNQTRLTRPSDTQYF	TGCGCCAGCAACCAAACCAGGTTGACAAGACCCTCGGATACGCAGTATTTT
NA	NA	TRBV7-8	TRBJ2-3	CTSSSPDTQYF	TGTACCAGCAGCTCTCCAGATACGCAGTATTTT
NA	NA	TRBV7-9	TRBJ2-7	CASSLAPDSEQYF	TGTGCCAGCAGCTTAGCGCCGGATTCAGAGCAGTACTTC
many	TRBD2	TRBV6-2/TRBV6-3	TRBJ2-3	CASSAIGLAGAPRSDTQYF	TGTGCCAGCAGTGCAATAGGACTAGCGGGAGCCCCTCGATCAGATACGCAGTATTTT
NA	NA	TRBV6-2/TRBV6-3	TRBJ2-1	CASSNSASGWEQFF	TGTGCAAGCAGTAATAGCGCGAGTGGATGGGAGCAGTTCTTC
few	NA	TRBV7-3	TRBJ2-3	CASSPGSITDTQYF	TGTGCCAGCAGTCCCGGGAGCATCACAGATACGCAGTATTTT
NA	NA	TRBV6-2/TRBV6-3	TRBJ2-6	CASSYSISGANVLTF	TGTGCCAGCAGTTACTCGATCTCTGGGGCCAACGTCCTGACATTC
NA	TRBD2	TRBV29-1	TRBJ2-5	CSASPGLAGVDTEYF	TGCAGCGCTAGCCCGGGACTAGCGGGAGTTGATACCGAATACTTC
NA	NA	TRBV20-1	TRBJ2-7	CSASGWGYEQHF	TGCAGTGCTAGTGGTTGGGGCTACGAGCAGCACTTC
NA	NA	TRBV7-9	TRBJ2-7	CDSSSLVSPPHEQYF	TGTGACAGCAGCTCGTTAGTATCCCCCCCCCACGAGCAGTACTTC
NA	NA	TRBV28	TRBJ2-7	CASSTGRTWGHYEQYF	TGTGCCAGCAGTACGGGACGGACCTGGGGTCACTACGAGCAGTACTTC